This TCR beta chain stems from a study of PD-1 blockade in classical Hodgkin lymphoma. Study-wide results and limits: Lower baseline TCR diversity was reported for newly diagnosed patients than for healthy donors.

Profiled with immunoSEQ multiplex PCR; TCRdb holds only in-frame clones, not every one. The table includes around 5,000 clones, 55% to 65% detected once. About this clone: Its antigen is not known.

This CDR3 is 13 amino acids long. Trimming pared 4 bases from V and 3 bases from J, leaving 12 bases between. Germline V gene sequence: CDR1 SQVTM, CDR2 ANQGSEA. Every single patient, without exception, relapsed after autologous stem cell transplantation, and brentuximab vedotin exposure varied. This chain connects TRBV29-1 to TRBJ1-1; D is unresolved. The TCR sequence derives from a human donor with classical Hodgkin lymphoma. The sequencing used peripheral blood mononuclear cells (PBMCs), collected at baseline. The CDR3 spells CSVVWAEDTEAFF. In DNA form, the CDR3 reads TGCAGCGTTGTGTGGGCAGAGGACACTGAAGCTTTCTTT.